These 14 T cell receptor beta chains were all obtained from the same sample, sequenced in a study of blood T cell repertoires in COVID-19. Some clones are missing from TCRdb's copy, which holds only in-frame ones; the method was immunoSEQ multiplex PCR. In the table there are 210,000 or so clones, 80% to 90% of which are singletons. Sequencing used PBMCs or T cells enriched from blood (not recorded which). The source of these receptors is a woman aged 25 to 39 who had been exposed to COVID-19.

The chain carries TRBV28 and TRBJ2-5; 9 nucleotides align to TRBD1. CDR3 length equals 14 residues. Germline V lookup: CDR1 MDHEN, CDR2 SYDVKM. V lost 7 bases to trimming and J lost 5 bases; unmatched junction nucleotides: 8. CDR3 nucleotides: TGTGCCAGCAACATACAGGGGGCAGGGGAGACCCAGTACTTC. It yields the protein CASNIQGAGETQYF.

This chain connects TRBV19 to TRBJ2-3; 7 bases map to TRBD2. With V trimmed by 3 bases and J by 2 bases, 5 bases remained unmatched. This CDR3 contains 15 residues. Germline CDR1 LNHDA, CDR2 SQIVND (reference sequence). The CDR3 is CASSIIGTITDTQYF. The CDR3 coding sequence is TGTGCCAGTAGTATCATAGGGACTATCACAGATACGCAGTATTTT.

The chain employs TRBV7-9 and TRBJ2-7; D might be TRBD2 (6 bases). V was clipped by 0 bases and J by 4 bases, with 7 bases between them. CDR1 is SEHNR, CDR2 FQNEAQ, per germline (reference sequence). The CDR3 is 13 amino acids. CDR3 in DNA: TGTGCCAGCAGCTTAGCCGGGGGATACGAGCAGTACTTC. This codes for CASSLAGGYEQYF.

The chain recombines TRBV5-6 with TRBJ1-5, with 8 bases fitting TRBD1. Germline V gives CDR1 SGHDT, CDR2 YYEEEE. The length of the CDR3 is 13 residues. J lost 6 bases, V lost 4 bases, and 3 bases had no gene match. The CDR3 region has the DNA TGTGCCAGCAGCCAGGGGGCTGGTCAGCCCCAGCATTTT. This gives the protein CASSQGAGQPQHF.

The chain links TRBV27 to TRBJ2-2; TRBD1 is a possible D gene (6 bases). V was pared by 5 bases and J by 4 bases, with 11 bases between. The CDR3 extends over 14 amino acids. CDR1 MNHEY and CDR2 SMNVEV come from the germline V gene (reference sequence). In nucleotides, the CDR3 is TGTGCCAGCAGTCATAGACAGGTCACCGGGGAGCTGTTTTTT. Residues: CASSHRQVTGELFF.

V is TRBV6-5 and J is TRBJ2-1; 8 nucleotides line up with TRBD2. CDR3 length: 15 amino acids. The V gene's germline CDR1 is MNHEY and CDR2 SVGAGI. With V trimmed by 5 bases and J by 5 bases, 8 bases remained unmatched. CDR3 amino acids: CASSPFTGGNNEQFF. CDR3 in DNA: TGTGCCAGCAGTCCCTTCACGGGAGGGAACAATGAGCAGTTCTTC.

The chain employs TRBV30 and TRBJ1-6; D unclear. This CDR3 spans 16 amino acids. The V gene's germline CDR1 is GTSNPN and CDR2 SVGIG (reference sequence). V lost 0 bases, J lost 0 bases, and 9 bases lay in between. Here the CDR3 reads CAWSVGGGSYNSPLHF. DNA for the CDR3: TGTGCCTGGAGTGTCGGCGGTGGCTCCTATAATTCACCCCTCCACTTT. The variable domain in full, with the rest retrieved from reference TRBV30 and TRBJ1-6, is SQTIHQWPATLVQPVGSPLSLECTVEGTSNPNLYWYRQAAGRGLQLLFYSVGIGQISSEVPQNLSASRPQDRQFILSSKKLLLSDSGFYLCAWSVGGGSYNSPLHFGNGTRLTVT.

Here the CDR3 DNA reads TGTGCCATCTCATCGACAGACTCTGGGGCCAACGTCCTGACTTTC. Translated, it gives CAISSTDSGANVLTF. This rearrangement joins TRBV10-3 to TRBJ2-6, with a tentative D call TRBD1 (5 bases). CDR1 and CDR2 (germline): ENHRY, SYGVKD. The CDR3 loop spans 15 amino acids. V dropped 8 bases and J dropped 0 bases, with 11 bases sitting between them.

The chain links TRBV5-1 to TRBJ1-1; TRBD1 is a possible D gene (5 bases). With 2 bases removed from V and 1 base from J, the gap between germline ends came to 15 bases. This CDR3 contains 16 residues. CDR1 is SGHRS, CDR2 YFSETQ, per germline. The CDR3 sequence is CASSLSVGRENTEAFF. CDR3 DNA: TGCGCCAGCAGCTTAAGTGTGGGGCGCGAGAACACTGAAGCTTTCTTT.

V usage is TRBV29-1 and J usage is TRBJ2-7; 7 bases agree with TRBD1. The CDR3 has 13 amino acids. Germline V lookup: CDR1 SQVTM, CDR2 ANQGSEA. V was pared by 3 bases and J by 4 bases, with 6 bases of the junction left unmatched. The CDR3 here is CSVDQGDFYEQYF. CDR3 in DNA: TGCAGCGTTGACCAGGGGGATTTTTACGAGCAGTACTTC.

This clone was seen a single time. This chain links TRBV10-2 with TRBJ1-1; D may be TRBD1 (6 bases). Germline-derived CDR1 and CDR2 are WSHSY and SAAADI. The CDR3 is made up of 15 amino acids. V was trimmed by 5 bases and J by 1 base, leaving 14 bases between them. CDR3 residues: CASSQQGTGNTEAFF. CDR3 nucleotide sequence: TGCGCCAGCAGTCAACAGGGCACCGGGAACACTGAAGCTTTCTTT.

This chain joins TRBV28 and TRBJ2-1, with 9 positions matching TRBD1. The CDR3 extends over 17 amino acids. In germline, CDR1 is MDHEN, CDR2 SYDVKM. The ends lost 5 bases at V and 6 bases at J; junction bases unmatched: 14. The CDR3 nucleotides are TGTGCCAGCAGTCCACAACAGGGGGCGCATTGGCGCAATGAGCAGTTCTTC. It yields the protein CASSPQQGAHWRNEQFF.

This rearrangement joins TRBV5-1 to TRBJ1-3; D is ambiguous. V was cut by 4 bases and J by 6 bases, with 14 bases left in between. This CDR3 has 14 amino acids. Germline loops: CDR1 SGHRS, CDR2 YFSETQ. In DNA form, the CDR3 reads TGCGCCAGCAGCCCTGACGGGTCCCCAAACACCATATATTTT. This codes for CASSPDGSPNTIYF.

The rearrangement joins TRBV2 to TRBJ1-2; D remains unclear. This CDR3 spans 12 amino acids. The germline V and J ends were trimmed by 6 bases and 3 bases, with 8 bases remaining between them. Germline lookup yields CDR1 SNHLY and CDR2 FYNNEI. In nucleotides, the CDR3 is TGTGCCAGCAGAACTAGTGACTATGGCTACACCTTC. It is translated as CASRTSDYGYTF.